The clone carrying this TCR beta chain was seen once. The entry originates in a study of blood T cell repertoires in COVID-19. TCRdb's table, derived via immunoSEQ multiplex PCR, lists solely in-frame clones and lacks some. The sample holds some 72,000 clones, around nine tenths seen once. There are 14 residues in the CDR3. V lost 3 bases and J lost 2, with 11 bases in between. Germline lookup yields CDR1 GTSNPN and CDR2 SVGIG (reference sequence). This chain joins TRBV30 and TRBJ1-3; maybe TRBD1 (6 bases). The origin of this receptor is a man in his 60s with acute or convalescent COVID-19. Input material: peripheral blood. CDR3 DNA sequence: TGTGCCTGGAGCCTAACAGGGCCTGGAAACACCATATATTTT. Its protein product is CAWSLTGPGNTIYF.